A single T cell receptor beta chain is shown here with its context. Its antigen is unidentified. This CDR3 region has 19 residues. Germline V CDR1 and CDR2: MGHRA, YSYEKL. V shed 1 base and J 0 bases; nucleotides not matched to a gene: 12. TCRB transcripts that were expressed got sequenced, as all of the isolated RNA had been reverse transcribed. Some clones are missing from TCRdb's copy, which holds only in-frame ones; the method was immunoSEQ multiplex PCR. The sample contains about 700,000 clones, about an eighth of which appear only once. This specimen comes from a study of beta chain features in type 1 diabetes. Study outcomes and limitations: Moderate but significant shortening of TCRB CDR3s was recorded in all four CD4+ subsets from Type 1 diabetes patients.

The origin of this receptor is a man between 18 and 35 years old with type 1 diabetes. What was sequenced was naive CD4+ T cells from blood. The chain recombines TRBV4-1 with TRBJ1-5, with TRBD1 identical over 7 bases. The CDR3 coding sequence is TGCGCCAGCAGCCAAGTAACTGGGGACAGCTTTTATAGCAATCAGCCCCAGCATTTT. Residues: CASSQVTGDSFYSNQPQHF.